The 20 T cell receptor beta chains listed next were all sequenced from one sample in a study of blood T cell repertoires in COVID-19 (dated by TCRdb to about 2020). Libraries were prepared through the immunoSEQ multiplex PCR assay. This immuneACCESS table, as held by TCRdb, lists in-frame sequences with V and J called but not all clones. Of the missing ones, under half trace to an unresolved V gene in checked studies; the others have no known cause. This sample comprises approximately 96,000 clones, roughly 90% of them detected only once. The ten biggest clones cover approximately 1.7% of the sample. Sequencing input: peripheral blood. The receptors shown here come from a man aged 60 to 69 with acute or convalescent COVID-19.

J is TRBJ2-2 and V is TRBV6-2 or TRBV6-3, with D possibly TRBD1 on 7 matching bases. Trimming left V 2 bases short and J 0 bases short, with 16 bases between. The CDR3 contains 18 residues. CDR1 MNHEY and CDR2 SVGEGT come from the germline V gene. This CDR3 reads CASSYNQGGIANTGELFF. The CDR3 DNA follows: TGTGCCAGCAGTTACAACCAGGGGGGTATAGCGAACACCGGGGAGCTGTTTTTT.

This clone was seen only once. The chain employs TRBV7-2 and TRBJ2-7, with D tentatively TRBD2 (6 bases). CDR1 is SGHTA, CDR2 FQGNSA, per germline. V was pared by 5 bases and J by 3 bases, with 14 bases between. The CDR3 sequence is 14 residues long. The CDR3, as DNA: TGTGCCAGCAGCACAATGGCGGGGCGCTACGAGCAGTACTTC. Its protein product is CASSTMAGRYEQYF.

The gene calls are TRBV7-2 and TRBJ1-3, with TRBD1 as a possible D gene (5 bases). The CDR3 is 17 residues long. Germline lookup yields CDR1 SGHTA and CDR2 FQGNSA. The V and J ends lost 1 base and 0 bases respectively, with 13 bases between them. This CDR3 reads CASSLGSRDSSGNTIYF. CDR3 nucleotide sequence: TGTGCCAGCAGCTTAGGGTCCCGCGACAGCTCTGGAAACACCATATATTTT.

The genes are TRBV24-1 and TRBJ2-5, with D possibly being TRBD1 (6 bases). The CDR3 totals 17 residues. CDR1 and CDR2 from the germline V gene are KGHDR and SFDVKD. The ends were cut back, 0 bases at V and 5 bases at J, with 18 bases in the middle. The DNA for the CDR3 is TGTGCCACCAGTGATTTGCAGGCAGGGGCCAAGGGGGAGACCCAGTACTTC. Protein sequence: CATSDLQAGAKGETQYF.

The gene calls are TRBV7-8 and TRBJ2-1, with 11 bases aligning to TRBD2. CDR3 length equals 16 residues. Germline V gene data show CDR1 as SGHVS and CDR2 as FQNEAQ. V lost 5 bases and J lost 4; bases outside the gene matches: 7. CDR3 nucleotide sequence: TGTGCCAGCAGCACCCGACTAGCGGGAATTTACAATGAGCAGTTCTTC. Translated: CASSTRLAGIYNEQFF.

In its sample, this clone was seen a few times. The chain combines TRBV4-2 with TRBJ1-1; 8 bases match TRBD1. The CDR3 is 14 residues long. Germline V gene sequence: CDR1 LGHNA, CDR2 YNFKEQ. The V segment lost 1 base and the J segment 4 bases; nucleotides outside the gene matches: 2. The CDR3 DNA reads TGTGCCAGCAGCCAAGCTACAGGGGGCACTGAAGCTTTCTTT. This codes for CASSQATGGTEAFF.

CDR3 bases: TGTGCCAGCAGCTATGACAGGGATACTGAAGCTTTCTTT. Protein: CASSYDRDTEAFF. This chain connects TRBV7-9 to TRBJ1-1; 7 nucleotides align to TRBD1. V shed 4 bases and J 5 bases; nucleotides not matched to a gene: 4. The CDR3 contains 13 residues. CDR1 is SEHNR and CDR2 is FQNEAQ in the germline V gene (reference sequence).

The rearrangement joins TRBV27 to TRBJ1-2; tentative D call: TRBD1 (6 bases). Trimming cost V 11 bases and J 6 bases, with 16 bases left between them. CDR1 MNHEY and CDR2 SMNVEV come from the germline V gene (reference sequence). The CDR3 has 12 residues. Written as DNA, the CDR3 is TGTGCCTCCCAGTCGGGGGGGCATGGCTACACCTTC. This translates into CASQSGGHGYTF.

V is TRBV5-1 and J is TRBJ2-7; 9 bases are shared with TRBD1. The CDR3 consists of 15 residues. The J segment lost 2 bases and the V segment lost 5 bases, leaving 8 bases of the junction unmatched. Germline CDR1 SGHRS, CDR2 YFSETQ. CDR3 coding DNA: TGCGCCAGCAGTCAGACGGGACAGGGACCCTACGAGCAGTACTTC. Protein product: CASSQTGQGPYEQYF.

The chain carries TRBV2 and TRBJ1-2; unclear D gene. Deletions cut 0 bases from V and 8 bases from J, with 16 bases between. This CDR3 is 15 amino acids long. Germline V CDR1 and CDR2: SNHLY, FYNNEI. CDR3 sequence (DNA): TGTGCCAGCAGTGAAGCCCTATCGGGGATGGGGGGCTACACCTTC. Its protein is CASSEALSGMGGYTF.

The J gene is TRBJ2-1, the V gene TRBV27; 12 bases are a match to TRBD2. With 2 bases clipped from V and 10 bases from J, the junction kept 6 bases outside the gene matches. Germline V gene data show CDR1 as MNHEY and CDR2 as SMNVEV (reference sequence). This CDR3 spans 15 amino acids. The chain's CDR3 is CASSLQRLAGDEQFF. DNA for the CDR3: TGTGCCAGCAGTTTACAGAGACTAGCGGGAGACGAGCAGTTCTTC.

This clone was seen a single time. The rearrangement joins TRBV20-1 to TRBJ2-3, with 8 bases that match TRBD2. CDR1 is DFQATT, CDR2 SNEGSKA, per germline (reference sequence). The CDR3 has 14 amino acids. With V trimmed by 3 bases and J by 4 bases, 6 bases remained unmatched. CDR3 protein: CSASRAGGSDTQYF. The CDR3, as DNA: TGCAGTGCTAGTCGCGCGGGAGGATCAGATACGCAGTATTTT.

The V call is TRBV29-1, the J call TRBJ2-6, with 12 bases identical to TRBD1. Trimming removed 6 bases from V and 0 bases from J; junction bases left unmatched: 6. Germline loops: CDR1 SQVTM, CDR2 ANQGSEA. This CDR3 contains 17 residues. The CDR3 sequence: CSVAGTGGPSGANVLTF. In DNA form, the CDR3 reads TGCAGCGTGGCCGGGACAGGGGGCCCCTCTGGGGCCAACGTCCTGACTTTC.

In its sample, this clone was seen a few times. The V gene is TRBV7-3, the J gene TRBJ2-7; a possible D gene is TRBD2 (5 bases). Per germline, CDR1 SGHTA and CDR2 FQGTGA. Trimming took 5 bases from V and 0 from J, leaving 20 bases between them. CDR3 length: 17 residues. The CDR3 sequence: CASSPTAASPRSYEQYF. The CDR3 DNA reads TGTGCCAGCAGCCCCACGGCCGCTAGCCCGCGCTCCTACGAGCAGTACTTC.

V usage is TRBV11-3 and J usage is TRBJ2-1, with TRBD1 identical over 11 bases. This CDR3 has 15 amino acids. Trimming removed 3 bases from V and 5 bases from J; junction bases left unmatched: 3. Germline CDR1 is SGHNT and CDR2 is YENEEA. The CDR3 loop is CASSFSGQGDNEQFF. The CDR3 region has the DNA TGTGCCAGCAGCTTTTCGGGACAGGGGGACAATGAGCAGTTCTTC.

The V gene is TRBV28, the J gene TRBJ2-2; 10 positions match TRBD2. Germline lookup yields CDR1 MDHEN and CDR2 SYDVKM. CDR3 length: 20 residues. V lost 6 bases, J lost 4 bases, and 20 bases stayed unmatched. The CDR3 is CASSPTSRTSGVIGTGELFF. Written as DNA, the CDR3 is TGTGCCAGCAGCCCAACCTCGAGGACTAGCGGTGTAATTGGCACCGGGGAGCTGTTTTTT.

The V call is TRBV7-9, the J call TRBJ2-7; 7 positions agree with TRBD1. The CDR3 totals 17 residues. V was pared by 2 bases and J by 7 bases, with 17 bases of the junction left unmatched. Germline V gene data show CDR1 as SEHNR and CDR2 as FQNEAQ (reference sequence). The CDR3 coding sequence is TGTGCCAGCAGCTTAACGCAACTGACAGGGACCCTTATGGAGCAGTACTTC. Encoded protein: CASSLTQLTGTLMEQYF.

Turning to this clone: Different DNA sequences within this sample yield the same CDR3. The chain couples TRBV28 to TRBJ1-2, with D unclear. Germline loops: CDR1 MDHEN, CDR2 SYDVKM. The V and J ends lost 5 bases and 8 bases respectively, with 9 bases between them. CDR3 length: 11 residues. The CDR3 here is CASSPGGGYTF. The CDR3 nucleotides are TGTGCCAGCAGTCCAGGCGGGGGCTACACCTTC.

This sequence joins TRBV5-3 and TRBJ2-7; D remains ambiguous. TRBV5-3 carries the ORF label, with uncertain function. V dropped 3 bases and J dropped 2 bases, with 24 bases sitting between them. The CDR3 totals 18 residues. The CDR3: CARSWFVFRQGLTYEQYF. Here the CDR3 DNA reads TGTGCCAGAAGCTGGTTCGTTTTCCGACAAGGATTAACCTACGAGCAGTACTTC.

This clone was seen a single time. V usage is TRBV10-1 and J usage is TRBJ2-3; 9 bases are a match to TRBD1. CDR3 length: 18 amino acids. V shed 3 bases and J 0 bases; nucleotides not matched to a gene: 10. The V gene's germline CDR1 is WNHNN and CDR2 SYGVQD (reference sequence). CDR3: CASSDPFGTGLSTDTQYF. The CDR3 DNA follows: TGCGCCAGCAGTGATCCGTTTGGGACAGGGCTAAGCACAGATACGCAGTATTTT.